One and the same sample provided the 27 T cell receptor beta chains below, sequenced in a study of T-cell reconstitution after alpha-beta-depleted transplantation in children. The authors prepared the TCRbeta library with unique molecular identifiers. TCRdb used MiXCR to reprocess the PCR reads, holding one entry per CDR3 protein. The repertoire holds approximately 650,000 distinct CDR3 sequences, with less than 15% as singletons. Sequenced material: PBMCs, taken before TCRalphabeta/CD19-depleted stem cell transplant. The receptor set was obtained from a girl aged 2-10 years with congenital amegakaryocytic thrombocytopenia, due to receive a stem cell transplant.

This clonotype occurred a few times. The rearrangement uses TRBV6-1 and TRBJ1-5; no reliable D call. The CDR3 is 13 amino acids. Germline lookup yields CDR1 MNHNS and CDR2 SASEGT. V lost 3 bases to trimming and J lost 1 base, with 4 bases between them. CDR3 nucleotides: TGTGCCAGCAGTGAGCGAAGCAATCAGCCCCAGCATTTT. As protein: CASSERSNQPQHF.

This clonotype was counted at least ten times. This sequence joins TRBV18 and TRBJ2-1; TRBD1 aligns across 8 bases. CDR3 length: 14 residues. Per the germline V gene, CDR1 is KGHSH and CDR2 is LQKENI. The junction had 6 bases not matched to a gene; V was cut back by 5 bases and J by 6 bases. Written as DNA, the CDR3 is TGTGCCAGCTCATCGACAGGGGCGACCAATGAGCAGTTCTTC. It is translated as CASSSTGATNEQFF.

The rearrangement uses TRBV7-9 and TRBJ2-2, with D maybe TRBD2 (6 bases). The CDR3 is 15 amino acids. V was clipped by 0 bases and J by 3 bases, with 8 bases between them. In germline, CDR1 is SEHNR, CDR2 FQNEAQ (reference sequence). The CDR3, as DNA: TGTGCCAGCAGCTTAGCAGGGGAGGACACCGGGGAGCTGTTTTTT. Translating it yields CASSLAGEDTGELFF.

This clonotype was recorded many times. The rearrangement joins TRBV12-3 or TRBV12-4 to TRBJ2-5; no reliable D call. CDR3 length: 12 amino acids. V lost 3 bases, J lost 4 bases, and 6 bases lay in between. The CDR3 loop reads CASSLTLETQYF. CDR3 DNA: TGTGCCAGCAGTTTGACTTTAGAGACCCAGTACTTC.

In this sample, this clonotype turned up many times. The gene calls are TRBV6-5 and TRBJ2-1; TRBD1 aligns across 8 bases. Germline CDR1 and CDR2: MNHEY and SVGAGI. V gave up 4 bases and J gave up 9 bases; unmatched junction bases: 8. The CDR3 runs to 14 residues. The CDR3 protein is CASSSPPGGTEQFF. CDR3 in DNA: TGTGCCAGCAGTTCTCCCCCAGGGGGCACTGAGCAGTTCTTC.

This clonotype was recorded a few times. The CDR3 loop reads CASSRPPQEGYGYTF. CDR3 bases: TGTGCCAGCAGTCGCCCTCCCCAGGAGGGCTATGGCTACACCTTC. The rearrangement links TRBV12-3 or TRBV12-4 to TRBJ1-2; D not certain. Trimming took 5 bases from V and 4 from J, leaving 17 bases between them. This CDR3 is 15 amino acids long.

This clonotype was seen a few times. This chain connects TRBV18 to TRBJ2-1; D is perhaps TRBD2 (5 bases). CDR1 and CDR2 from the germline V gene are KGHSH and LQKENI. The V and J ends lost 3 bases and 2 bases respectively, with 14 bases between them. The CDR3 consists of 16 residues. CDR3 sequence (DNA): TGTGCCAGCTCACCCCCGACGGGAATCGCCTACAATGAGCAGTTCTTC. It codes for CASSPPTGIAYNEQFF.

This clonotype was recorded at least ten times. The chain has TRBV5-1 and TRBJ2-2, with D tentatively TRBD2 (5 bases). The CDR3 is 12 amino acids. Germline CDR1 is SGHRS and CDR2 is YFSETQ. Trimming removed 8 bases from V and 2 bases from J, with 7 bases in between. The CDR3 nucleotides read TGCGCCAGGGACTCCAACACCGGGGAGCTGTTTTTT. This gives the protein CARDSNTGELFF.

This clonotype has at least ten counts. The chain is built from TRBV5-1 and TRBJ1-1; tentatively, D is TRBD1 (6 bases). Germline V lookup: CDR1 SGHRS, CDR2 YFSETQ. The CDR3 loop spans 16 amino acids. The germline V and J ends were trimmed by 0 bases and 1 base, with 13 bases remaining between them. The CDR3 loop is CASSLDRGGTNTEAFF. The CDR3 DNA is TGCGCCAGCAGCTTGGATAGGGGGGGGACGAACACTGAAGCTTTCTTT.

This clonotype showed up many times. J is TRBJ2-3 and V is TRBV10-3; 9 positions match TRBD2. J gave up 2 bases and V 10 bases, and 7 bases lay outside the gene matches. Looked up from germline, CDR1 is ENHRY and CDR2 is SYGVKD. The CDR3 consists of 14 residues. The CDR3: CATKAGGDTDTQYF. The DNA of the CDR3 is TGTGCCACCAAAGCGGGAGGAGACACAGATACGCAGTATTTT.

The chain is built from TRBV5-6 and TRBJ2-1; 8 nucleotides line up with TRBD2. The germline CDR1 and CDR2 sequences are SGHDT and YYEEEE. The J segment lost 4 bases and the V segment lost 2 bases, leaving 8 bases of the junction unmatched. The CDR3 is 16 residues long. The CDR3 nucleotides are TGTGCCAGCAGCTTTCCAGCGGGAGACCCGTACAATGAGCAGTTCTTC. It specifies CASSFPAGDPYNEQFF.

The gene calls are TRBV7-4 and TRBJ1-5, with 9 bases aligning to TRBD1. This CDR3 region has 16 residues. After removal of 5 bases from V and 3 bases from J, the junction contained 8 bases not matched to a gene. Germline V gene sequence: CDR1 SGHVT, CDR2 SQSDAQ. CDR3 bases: TGTGCCAGCAGCAAACCCGGGACAGGGACCAATCAGCCCCAGCATTTT. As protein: CASSKPGTGTNQPQHF.

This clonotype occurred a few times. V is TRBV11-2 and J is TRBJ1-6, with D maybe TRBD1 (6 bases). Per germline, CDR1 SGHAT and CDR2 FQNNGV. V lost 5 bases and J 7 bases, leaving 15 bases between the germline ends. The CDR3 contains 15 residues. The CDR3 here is CASSTPRGRNSPLHF. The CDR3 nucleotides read TGTGCCAGCAGCACCCCCAGGGGTCGGAATTCACCCCTCCACTTT.

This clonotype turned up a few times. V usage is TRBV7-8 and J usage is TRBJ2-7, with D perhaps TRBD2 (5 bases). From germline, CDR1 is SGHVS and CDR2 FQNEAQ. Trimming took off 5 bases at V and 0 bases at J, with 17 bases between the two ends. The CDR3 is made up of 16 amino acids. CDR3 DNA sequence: TGTGCCAGCAGCCCACTCTCGGGGAGTCCCTCCTACGAGCAGTACTTC. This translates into CASSPLSGSPSYEQYF.

DNA for the CDR3: TGCGCCAGCAGCTCGGGACTAGCGGGAAAGCAAGAGACCCAGTACTTC. This codes for CASSSGLAGKQETQYF. This sequence joins TRBV5-1 and TRBJ2-5, with 13 bases that match TRBD2. CDR3 length: 16 amino acids. V was pared by 3 bases and J by 2 bases, with 4 bases of the junction left unmatched. Germline V gene sequence: CDR1 SGHRS, CDR2 YFSETQ. The complete variable domain, with remaining parts taken from reference TRBV5-1 and TRBJ2-5, reads KAGVTQTPRYLIKTRGQQVTLSCSPISGHRSVSWYQQTPGQGLQFLFEYFSETQRNKGNFPGRFSGRQFSNSRSEMNVSTLELGDSALYLCASSSGLAGKQETQYFGPGTRLLVL.

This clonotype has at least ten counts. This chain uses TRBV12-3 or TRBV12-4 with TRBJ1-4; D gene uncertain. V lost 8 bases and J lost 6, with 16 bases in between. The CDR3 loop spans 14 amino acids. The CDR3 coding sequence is TGTGCCAGCGGAAAGGACCGGGATCATGAAAAACTGTTTTTT. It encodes CASGKDRDHEKLFF.

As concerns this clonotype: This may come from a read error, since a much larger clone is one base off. The DNA of the CDR3 is TGCGCCAGCAGCTTGTCCTGGGTTACTCGGAATTCACCCCTCCACTTT. Residues: CASSLSWVTRNSPLHF. V usage is TRBV5-1 and J usage is TRBJ1-6; no clear D. V was pared by 1 base and J by 7 bases, with 15 bases between. The CDR3 loop spans 16 amino acids. Germline values: CDR1 SGHRS, CDR2 YFSETQ.

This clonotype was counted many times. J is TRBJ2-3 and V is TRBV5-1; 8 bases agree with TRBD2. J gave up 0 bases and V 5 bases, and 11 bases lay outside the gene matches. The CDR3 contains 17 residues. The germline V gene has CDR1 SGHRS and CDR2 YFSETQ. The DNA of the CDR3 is TGCGCCAGCAGACGTTGGCGGGAGGCCCTGAGCACAGATACGCAGTATTTT. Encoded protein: CASRRWREALSTDTQYF.

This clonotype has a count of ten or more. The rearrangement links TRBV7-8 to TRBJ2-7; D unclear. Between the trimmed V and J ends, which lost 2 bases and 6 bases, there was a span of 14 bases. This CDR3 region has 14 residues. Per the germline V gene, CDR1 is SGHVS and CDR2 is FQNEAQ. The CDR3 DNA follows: TGTGCCAGCAGCTTACCCGTTGGCCTCTCCGAGCAGTACTTC. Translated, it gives CASSLPVGLSEQYF.

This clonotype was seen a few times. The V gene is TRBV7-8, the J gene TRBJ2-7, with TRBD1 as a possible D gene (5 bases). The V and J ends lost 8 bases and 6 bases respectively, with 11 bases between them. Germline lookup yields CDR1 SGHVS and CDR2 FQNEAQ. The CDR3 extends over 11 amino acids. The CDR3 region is CASGPQGEQYF. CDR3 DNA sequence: TGTGCCAGCGGCCCGCAGGGCGAGCAGTACTTC.

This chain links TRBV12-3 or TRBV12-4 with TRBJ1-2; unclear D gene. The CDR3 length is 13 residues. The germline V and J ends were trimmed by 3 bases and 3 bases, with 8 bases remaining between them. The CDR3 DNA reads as TGTGCCAGCAGTTTGTACAACGACTATGGCTACACCTTC. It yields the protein CASSLYNDYGYTF.

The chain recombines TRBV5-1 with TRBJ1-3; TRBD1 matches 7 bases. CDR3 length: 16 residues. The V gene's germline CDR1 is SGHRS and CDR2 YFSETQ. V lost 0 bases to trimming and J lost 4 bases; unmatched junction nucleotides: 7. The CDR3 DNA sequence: TGCGCCAGCAGCTTGGGTCCCCCGACAGGGGGAAACACCATATATTTT. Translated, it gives CASSLGPPTGGNTIYF. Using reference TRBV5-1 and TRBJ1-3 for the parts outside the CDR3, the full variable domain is KAGVTQTPRYLIKTRGQQVTLSCSPISGHRSVSWYQQTPGQGLQFLFEYFSETQRNKGNFPGRFSGRQFSNSRSEMNVSTLELGDSALYLCASSLGPPTGGNTIYFGEGSWLTVV.

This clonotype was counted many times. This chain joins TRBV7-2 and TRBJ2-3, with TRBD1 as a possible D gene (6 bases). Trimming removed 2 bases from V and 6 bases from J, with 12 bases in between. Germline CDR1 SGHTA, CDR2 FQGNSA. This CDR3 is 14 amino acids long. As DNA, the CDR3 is TGTGCCAGCAGCTTACGTCTGAGGGGGGATACGCAGTATTTT. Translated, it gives CASSLRLRGDTQYF. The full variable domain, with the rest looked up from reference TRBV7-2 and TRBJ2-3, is GAGVSQSPSNKVTEKGKDVELRCDPISGHTALYWYRQSLGQGLEFLIYFQGNSAPDKSGLPSDRFSAERTGGSVSTLTIQRTQQEDSAVYLCASSLRLRGDTQYFGPGTRLTVL.

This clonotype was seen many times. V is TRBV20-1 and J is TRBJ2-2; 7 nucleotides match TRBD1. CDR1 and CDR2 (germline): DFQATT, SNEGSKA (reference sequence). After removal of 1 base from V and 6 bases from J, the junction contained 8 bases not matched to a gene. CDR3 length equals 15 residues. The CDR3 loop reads CSARGKDRVAGELFF. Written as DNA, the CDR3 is TGCAGTGCTAGAGGGAAAGACAGGGTGGCCGGGGAGCTGTTTTTT.

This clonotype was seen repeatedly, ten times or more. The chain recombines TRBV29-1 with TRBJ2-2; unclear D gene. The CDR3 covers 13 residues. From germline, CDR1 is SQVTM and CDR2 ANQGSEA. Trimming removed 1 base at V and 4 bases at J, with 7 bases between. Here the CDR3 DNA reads TGCAGCGTTGAAGTCAGCCCCACCGGGGAGCTGTTTTTT. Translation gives CSVEVSPTGELFF.

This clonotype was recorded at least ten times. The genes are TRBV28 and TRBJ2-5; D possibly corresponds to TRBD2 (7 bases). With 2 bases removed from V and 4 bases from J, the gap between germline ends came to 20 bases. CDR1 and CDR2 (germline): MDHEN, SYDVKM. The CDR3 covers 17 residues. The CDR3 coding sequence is TGTGCCAGCAGTTTAACAGGGCGGGAGCCACTCGGAGAGACCCAGTACTTC. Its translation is CASSLTGREPLGETQYF. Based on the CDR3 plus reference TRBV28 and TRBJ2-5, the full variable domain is DVKVTQSSRYLVKRTGEKVFLECVQDMDHENMFWYRQDPGLGLRLIYFSYDVKMKEKGDIPEGYSVSREKKERFSLILESASTNQTSMYLCASSLTGREPLGETQYFGPGTRLLVL.

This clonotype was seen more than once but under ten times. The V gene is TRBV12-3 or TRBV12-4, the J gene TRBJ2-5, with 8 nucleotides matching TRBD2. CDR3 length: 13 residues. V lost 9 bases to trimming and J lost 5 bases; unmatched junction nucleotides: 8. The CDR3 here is CASQLAVPETQYF. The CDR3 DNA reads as TGTGCCAGTCAACTAGCGGTCCCTGAGACCCAGTACTTC.